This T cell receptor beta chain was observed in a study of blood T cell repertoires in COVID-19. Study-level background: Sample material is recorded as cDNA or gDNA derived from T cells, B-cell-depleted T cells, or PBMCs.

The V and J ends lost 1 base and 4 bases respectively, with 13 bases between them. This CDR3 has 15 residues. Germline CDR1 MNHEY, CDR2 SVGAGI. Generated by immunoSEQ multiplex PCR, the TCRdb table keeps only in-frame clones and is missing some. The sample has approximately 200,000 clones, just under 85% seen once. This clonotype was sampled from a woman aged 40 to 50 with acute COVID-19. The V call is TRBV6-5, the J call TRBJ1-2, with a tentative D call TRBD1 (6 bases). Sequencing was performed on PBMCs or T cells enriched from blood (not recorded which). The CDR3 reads CASSYFTGNIYGYTF. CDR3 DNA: TGTGCCAGCAGTTACTTCACAGGGAATATCTATGGCTACACCTTC.